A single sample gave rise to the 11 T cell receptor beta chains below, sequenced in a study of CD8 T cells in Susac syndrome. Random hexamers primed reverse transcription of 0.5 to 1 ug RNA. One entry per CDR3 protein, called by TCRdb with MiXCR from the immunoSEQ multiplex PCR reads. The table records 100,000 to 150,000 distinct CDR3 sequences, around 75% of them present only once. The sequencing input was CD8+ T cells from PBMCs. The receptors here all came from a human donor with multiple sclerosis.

Here the CDR3 DNA reads TGTGCCAGCAGCCCGACAGGCAGGGACACTGAAGCTTTCTTT. It codes for CASSPTGRDTEAFF. The chain couples TRBV27 to TRBJ1-1, with TRBD1 as a possible D gene (6 bases). This CDR3 has 14 residues. Germline lookup yields CDR1 MNHEY and CDR2 SMNVEV (reference sequence). Trimming left V 6 bases short and J 3 bases short, with 14 bases between.

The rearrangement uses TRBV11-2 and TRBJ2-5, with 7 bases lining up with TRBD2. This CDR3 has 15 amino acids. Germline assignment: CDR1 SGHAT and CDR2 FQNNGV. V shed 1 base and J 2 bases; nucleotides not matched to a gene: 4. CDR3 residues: CASSLGGGKQETQYF. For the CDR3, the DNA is TGTGCCAGCAGCTTAGGCGGGGGAAAACAAGAGACCCAGTACTTC. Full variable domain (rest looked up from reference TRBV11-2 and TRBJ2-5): EAGVAQSPRYKIIEKRQSVAFWCNPISGHATLYWYQQILGQGPKLLIQFQNNGVVDDSQLPKDRFSAERLKGVDSTLKIQPAKLEDSAVYLCASSLGGGKQETQYFGPGTRLLVL.

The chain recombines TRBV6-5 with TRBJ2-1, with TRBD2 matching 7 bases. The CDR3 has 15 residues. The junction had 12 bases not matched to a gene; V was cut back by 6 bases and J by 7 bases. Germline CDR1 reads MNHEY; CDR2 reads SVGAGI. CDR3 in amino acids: CASSLAVALRNEQFF. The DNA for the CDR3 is TGTGCCAGCAGCCTAGCGGTGGCCTTACGTAATGAGCAGTTCTTC.

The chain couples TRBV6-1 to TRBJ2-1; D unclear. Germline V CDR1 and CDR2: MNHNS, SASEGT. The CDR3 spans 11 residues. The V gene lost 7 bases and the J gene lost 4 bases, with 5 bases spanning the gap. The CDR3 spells CASKTYNEQFF. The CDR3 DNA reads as TGTGCCAGCAAGACTTACAATGAGCAGTTCTTC.

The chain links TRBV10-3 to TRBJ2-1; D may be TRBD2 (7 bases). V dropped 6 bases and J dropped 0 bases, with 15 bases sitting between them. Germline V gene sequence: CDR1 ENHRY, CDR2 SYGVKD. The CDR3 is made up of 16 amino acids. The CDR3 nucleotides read TGTGCCATCAGAGGGGGGGTGGGGAGCTCCTACAATGAGCAGTTCTTC. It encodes CAIRGGVGSSYNEQFF.

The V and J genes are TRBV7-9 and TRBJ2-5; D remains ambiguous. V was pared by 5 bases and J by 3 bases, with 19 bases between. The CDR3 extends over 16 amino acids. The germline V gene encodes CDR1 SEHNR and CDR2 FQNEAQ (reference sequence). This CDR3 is CASSPNKGRPKETQYF. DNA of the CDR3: TGTGCCAGCAGCCCGAATAAGGGCAGGCCTAAAGAGACCCAGTACTTC. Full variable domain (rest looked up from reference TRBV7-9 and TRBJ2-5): DTGVSQNPRHKITKRGQNVTFRCDPISEHNRLYWYRQTLGQGPEFLTYFQNEAQLEKSRLLSDRFSAERPKGSFSTLEIQRTEQGDSAMYLCASSPNKGRPKETQYFGPGTRLLVL.

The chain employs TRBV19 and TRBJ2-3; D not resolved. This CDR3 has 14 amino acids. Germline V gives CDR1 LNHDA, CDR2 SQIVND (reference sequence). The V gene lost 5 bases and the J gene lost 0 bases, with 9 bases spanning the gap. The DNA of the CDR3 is TGTGCCAGTAGTTCCCTAGATAGCACAGATACGCAGTATTTT. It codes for CASSSLDSTDTQYF.

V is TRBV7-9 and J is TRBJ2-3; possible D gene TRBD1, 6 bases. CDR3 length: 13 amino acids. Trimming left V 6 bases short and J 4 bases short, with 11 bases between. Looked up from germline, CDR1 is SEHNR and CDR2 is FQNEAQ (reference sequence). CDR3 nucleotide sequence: TGTGCCAGCAGGCAGGGGTTGTCAGATACGCAGTATTTT. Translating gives CASRQGLSDTQYF. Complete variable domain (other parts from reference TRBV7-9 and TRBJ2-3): DTGVSQNPRHKITKRGQNVTFRCDPISEHNRLYWYRQTLGQGPEFLTYFQNEAQLEKSRLLSDRFSAERPKGSFSTLEIQRTEQGDSAMYLCASRQGLSDTQYFGPGTRLTVL.

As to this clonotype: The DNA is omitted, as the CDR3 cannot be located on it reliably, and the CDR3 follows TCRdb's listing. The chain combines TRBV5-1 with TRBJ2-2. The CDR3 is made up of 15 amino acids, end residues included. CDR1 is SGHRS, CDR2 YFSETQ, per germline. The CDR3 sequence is CASSLVRPTPGSCFF.

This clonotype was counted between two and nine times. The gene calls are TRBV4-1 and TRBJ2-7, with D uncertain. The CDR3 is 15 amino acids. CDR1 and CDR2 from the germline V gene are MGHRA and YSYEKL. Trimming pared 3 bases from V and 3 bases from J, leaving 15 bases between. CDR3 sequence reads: CASSQARSYHYEQYF. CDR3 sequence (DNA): TGCGCCAGCAGCCAGGCCCGGTCATACCACTACGAGCAGTACTTC.

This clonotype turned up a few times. DNA for the CDR3: TGTGCCAGCAGTTACTCGGCCCTAGAGCTGTTTTTT. Translated: CASSYSALELFF. This chain uses TRBV6-2 or TRBV6-3 with TRBJ2-2; D uncertain. The ends were cut back, 0 bases at V and 11 bases at J, with 7 bases in the middle. Germline V gene lookup returns CDR1 MNHEY and CDR2 SVGEGT. The CDR3 has 12 amino acids.